The clone carrying this T cell receptor (beta chain) has a handful of counts. Its antigen remains unknown. The data were taken from a study of CD8+ T cells in alopecia areata. Study conclusions and caveats: Scalp clonality decreased significantly with tofacitinib, and so did expanded CD8+ clones among the top 100. While patients received tofacitinib, many expanded lesional clones remained present in scalp and blood.

Trimming at V came to 4 bases and at J to 5 bases, leaving 10 bases not matched to a gene. From germline, CDR1 is MGHDK and CDR2 SYGVNS. The CDR3 runs 15 residues. Treatment given: oral pan-JAK inhibitor, 5-10 mg twice daily. RNA, once extracted, was reverse transcribed into cDNA for use as the sequencing template. The protocol was immunoSEQ multiplex PCR, while the TCRdb copy is restricted to in-frame clones and leaves out a portion. The table has 190,000 or so clones, nearly 60% seen once; the top ten hold about 5.1%. The rearrangement joins TRBV25-1 to TRBJ2-7; TRBD1 agrees at 8 bases. The clonotype was recovered from a human donor with alopecia areata. The sample was CD4+ T cells sorted from blood, taken at week 24, from a patient treated with tofacitinib. The CDR3 bases are TGTGCCAGCAGTGGTATCGGACAGGGTATCGACGAGCAGTACTTC. As protein: CASSGIGQGIDEQYF.